The clone carrying this T cell receptor (beta chain) has a single count. The entry originates in a study of blood T cell repertoires in COVID-19. Trimming removed 0 bases at V and 3 bases at J, with 15 bases between. Per the germline V gene, CDR1 is MDHEN and CDR2 is SYDVKM. The CDR3 has 17 amino acids. Here immunoSEQ multiplex PCR was the method, and the copy in TCRdb shows in-frame clones only, minus some. Among 140,000 to 150,000 clones listed, about nine tenths were seen once. This chain links TRBV28 with TRBJ1-5; D may be TRBD1 (5 bases). Material for sequencing was PBMCs or T cells enriched from blood (not recorded which). The TCR was taken from a man aged 50 to 60 who had recovered from COVID-19. The CDR3 is CASSLWGRRSDNQPQHF. In DNA form, the CDR3 reads TGTGCCAGCAGTTTATGGGGGCGCAGGTCTGACAATCAGCCCCAGCATTTT.